This T cell receptor beta chain derives from a study of T cell repertoires in ileal Crohn's disease (dated by TCRdb to between 2019 and 2020). A note on the overall study: The median duration of disease was approximately 8.5 years, and at the time of surgery around 32% of patients were active smokers. Surgery was performed for a complication in all patients, with stricturing disease in roughly 61% and penetrating disease in 39%. Roughly half of the patients were given postoperative therapy, with ten to twelve receiving thiopurines and about 19 receiving anti-TNF agents. M0 samples were biopsies from the inflamed portion of the ileum in the surgical resection specimen. Roughly 550 nanograms of biopsy DNA per sample were submitted for commercial TCRB immunosequencing. A prospective multicentre cohort supplied the 50 or so Crohn's disease patients whose TCR repertoires were analysed. The study ran alongside a multicentre cohort designed to identify predictors of early endoscopic recurrence after ileocolonic resection. Endoscopic postoperative recurrence was defined as a Rutgeerts score above i0. A total of roughly 170 mucosal samples from around 50 patients were sequenced, with samples obtained at several locations on the surgical specimen and at postoperative endoscopy. Broader findings and caveats from the paper: A significantly higher proportion of clonal expansions was observed in active smokers at surgery than in non-smokers (about 25% vs 18%, p=0.02). Compared with CD4 T cells, sorted CD8 T cells contained more high-frequency clones, which suggests that the mucosal expansions were mostly CD8. Only a subgroup of patients, of unstated size, had mucosal CD4 and CD8 T cells sorted and sequenced. Endoscopic recurrence was linked to a higher percentage of high-frequency clones at surgery, and recurrence occurred in every patient whose clonality exceeded 26.8% (18/57).

According to the study, the label for this sample's time point signals: inflamed ileum from the surgical specimen. To be eligible, patients had to be adults with ileal or ileocolonic Crohn's disease and an indication for ileocolonic resection. Whole ileal mucosal biopsies were kept frozen at -80 degrees C prior to DNA extraction. A TRizol-based method was used to extract genomic DNA from the frozen whole biopsies, and the DNA was quantified with a NanoDrop 2000 spectrophotometer. Worth noting for this clone: Which antigen it targets is not known. Per-base qualities were not stored, and no clone one base away is much larger.

Library creation used the immunoSEQ multiplex PCR assay. Adaptive Biotechnology amplified CDR3 regions from genomic DNA with a two-step multiplex PCR that controlled for amplification bias. Primers for every V and J gene segment were used in the first PCR, and barcodes and Illumina adapters were added in the second PCR. CDR3 libraries were sequenced on an Illumina instrument. The authors' pipeline ran thus. The analysis drew on both the pipelines supplied by the vendor and custom analysis of the raw data in R/Bioconductor running R version 3.3.0. Clonality, ranging from 0 to 1, was calculated as the inverse of the normalised Shannon entropy of all productive clones. High-frequency clones were defined as the repertoire share of the top 100 clones, retaining only clones passing a 95% confidence test. The Simpson index measured repertoire diversity, and the Morisita-Horn index measured overlap between samples. TCRdb mirrors the immuneACCESS table, restricted to in-frame sequences. Some clones are absent from its copies; in checked studies, under half trace to an unresolved V gene, and the reason for the others is unknown. The V and J calls and clone size are taken from that table; D and trimming were inferred from the DNA. This sample holds thousands of clones; roughly three quarters were observed only once. The ten most abundant clones make up 42% of the sample.

Measured from the cysteine to the phenylalanine, the CDR3 is 14 residues long. The only DNA kept is the CDR3, 42 bases in frame from the first base. The CDR1 and CDR2 encoded by the germline V gene are MNHEY and SVGAGI. The germline ends are 12 bases apart after V is trimmed by 7 bases and J by 0 bases. Input material: ileal tissue. Recombination connected TRBV6-5 to TRBJ1-1; there is no confident call for the D gene. The TCR originated in an adult with Crohn's disease. The DNA is as follows: TGTGCCAGCATGAGAGCCCTGATGAACACTGAAGCTTTCTTT. This codes for CASMRALMNTEAFF.